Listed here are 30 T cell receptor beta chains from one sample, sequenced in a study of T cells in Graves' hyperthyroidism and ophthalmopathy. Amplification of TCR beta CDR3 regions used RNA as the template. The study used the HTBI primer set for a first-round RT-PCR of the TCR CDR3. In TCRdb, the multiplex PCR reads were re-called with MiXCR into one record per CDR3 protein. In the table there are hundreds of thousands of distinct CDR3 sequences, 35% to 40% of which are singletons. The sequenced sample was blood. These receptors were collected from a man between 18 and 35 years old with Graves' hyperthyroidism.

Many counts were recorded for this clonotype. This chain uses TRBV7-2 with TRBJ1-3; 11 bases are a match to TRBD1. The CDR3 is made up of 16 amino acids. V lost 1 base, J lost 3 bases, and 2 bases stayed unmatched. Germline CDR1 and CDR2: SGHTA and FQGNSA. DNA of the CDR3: TGTGCCAGCAGCTTAGAAGGGACAGGGGGTGGAAACACCATATATTTT. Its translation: CASSLEGTGGGNTIYF.

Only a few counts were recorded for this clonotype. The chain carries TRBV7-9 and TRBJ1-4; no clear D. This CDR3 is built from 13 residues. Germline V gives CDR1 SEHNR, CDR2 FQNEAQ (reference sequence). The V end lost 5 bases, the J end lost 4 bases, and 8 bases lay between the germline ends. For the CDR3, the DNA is TGTGCCAGCAGCAGGGCAGTTAATGAAAAACTGTTTTTT. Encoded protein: CASSRAVNEKLFF.

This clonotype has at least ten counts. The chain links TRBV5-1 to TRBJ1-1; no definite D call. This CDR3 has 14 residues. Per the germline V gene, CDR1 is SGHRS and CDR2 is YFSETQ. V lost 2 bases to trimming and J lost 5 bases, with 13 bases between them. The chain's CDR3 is CASSLEPRRTEAFF. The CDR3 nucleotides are TGCGCCAGCAGCTTAGAGCCTCGACGTACTGAAGCTTTCTTT. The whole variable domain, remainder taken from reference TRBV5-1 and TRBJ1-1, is KAGVTQTPRYLIKTRGQQVTLSCSPISGHRSVSWYQQTPGQGLQFLFEYFSETQRNKGNFPGRFSGRQFSNSRSEMNVSTLELGDSALYLCASSLEPRRTEAFFGQGTRLTVV.

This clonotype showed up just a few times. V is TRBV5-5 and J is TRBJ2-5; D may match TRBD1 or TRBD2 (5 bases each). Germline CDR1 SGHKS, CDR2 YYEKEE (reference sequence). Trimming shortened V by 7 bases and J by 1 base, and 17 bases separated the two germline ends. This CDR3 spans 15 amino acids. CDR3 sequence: CASATYGTAQETQYF. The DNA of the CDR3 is TGTGCCAGCGCGACCTACGGGACGGCCCAAGAGACCCAGTACTTC.

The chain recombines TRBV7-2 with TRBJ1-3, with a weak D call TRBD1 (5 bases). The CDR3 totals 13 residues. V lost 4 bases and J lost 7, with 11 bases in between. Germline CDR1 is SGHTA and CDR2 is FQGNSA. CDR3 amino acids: CASSWGVENTIYF. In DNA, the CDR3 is TGTGCCAGCAGCTGGGGGGTAGAGAACACCATATATTTT.

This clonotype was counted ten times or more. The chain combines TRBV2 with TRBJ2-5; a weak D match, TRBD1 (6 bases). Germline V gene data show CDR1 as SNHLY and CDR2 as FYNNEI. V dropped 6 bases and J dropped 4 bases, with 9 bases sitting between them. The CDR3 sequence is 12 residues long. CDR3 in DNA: TGTGCCAGCAGAGCCAGGGGAGAGACCCAGTACTTC. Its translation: CASRARGETQYF.

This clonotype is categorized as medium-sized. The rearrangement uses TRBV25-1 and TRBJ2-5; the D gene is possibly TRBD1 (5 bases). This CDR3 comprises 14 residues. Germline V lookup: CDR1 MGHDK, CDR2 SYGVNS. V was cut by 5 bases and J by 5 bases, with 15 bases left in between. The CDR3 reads CASSPSQGKETQYF. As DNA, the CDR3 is TGTGCCAGCAGTCCCTCTCAGGGAAAGGAGACCCAGTACTTC.

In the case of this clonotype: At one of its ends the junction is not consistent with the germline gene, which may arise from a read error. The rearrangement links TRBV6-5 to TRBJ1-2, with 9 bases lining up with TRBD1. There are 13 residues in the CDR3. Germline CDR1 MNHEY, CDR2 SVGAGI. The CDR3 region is CAISYDRGDGYTF. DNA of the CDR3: TGTGCCATCAGTTACGACAGGGGGGATGGCTACACCTTC.

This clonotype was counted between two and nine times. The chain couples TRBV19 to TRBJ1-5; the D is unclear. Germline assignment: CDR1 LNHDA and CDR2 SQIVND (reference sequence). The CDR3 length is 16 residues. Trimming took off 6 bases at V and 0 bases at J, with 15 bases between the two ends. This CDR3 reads CASSPPKLLSNQPQHF. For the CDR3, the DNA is TGTGCCAGTAGCCCCCCCAAGCTCCTTAGCAATCAGCCCCAGCATTTT.

This chain's CDR3 is CASSYLRQISNYGYTF. Here the CDR3 DNA reads TGTGCCAGCAGCTACCTGAGACAGATCTCCAACTATGGCTACACCTTC. The chain couples TRBV6-2 or TRBV6-3 to TRBJ1-2; weak D call: TRBD1 (5 bases). Germline V CDR1 and CDR2: MNHEY, SVGEGT. The CDR3 consists of 16 residues. The V and J ends lost 6 bases and 2 bases respectively, with 19 bases between them.

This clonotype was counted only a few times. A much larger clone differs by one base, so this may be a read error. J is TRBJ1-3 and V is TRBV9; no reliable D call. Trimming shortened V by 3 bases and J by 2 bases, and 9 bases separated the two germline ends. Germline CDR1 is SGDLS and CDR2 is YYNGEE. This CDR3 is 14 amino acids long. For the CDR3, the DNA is TGTGCCAGCAGCGCAGAGGAGCCTGGAAACACCATATATTTT. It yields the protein CASSAEEPGNTIYF.

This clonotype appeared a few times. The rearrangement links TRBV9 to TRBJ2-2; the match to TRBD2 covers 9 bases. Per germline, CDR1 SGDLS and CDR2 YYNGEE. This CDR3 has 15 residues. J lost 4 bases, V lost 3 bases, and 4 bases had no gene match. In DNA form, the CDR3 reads TGTGCCAGCAGCGAGTCGGGACTAGCCACCGGGGAGCTGTTTTTT. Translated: CASSESGLATGELFF.

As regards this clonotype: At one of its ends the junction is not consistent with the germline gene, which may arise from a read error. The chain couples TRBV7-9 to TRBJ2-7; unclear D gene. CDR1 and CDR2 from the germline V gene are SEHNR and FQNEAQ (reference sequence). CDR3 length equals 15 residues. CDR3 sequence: CASSHGLDGSYEQYF. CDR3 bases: TGCGCCAGCAGCCACGGTTTGGACGGCTCCTACGAGCAGTACTTC.

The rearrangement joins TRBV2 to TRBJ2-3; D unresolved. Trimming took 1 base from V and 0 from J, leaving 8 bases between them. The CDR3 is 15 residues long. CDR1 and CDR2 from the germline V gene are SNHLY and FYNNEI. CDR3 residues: CASSEGGTSTDTQYF. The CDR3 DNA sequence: TGTGCCAGCAGTGAAGGGGGAACTAGCACAGATACGCAGTATTTT.

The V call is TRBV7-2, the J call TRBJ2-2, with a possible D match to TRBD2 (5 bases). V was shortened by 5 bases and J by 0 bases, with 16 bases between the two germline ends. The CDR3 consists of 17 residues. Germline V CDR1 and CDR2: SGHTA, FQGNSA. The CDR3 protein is CASSPAFLLANTGELFF. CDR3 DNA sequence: TGTGCCAGCAGCCCCGCCTTCCTACTAGCGAACACCGGGGAGCTGTTTTTT.

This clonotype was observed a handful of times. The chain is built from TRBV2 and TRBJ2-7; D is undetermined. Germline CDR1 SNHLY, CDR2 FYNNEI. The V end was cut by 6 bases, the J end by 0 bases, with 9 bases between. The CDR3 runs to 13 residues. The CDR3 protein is CASRVDISYEQYF. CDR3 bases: TGTGCCAGCAGGGTAGACATCTCCTACGAGCAGTACTTC. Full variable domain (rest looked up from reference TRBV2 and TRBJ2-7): EPEVTQTPSHQVTQMGQEVILRCVPISNHLYFYWYRQILGQKVEFLVSFYNNEISEKSEIFDDQFSVERPDGSNFTLKIRSTKLEDSAMYFCASRVDISYEQYFGPGTRLTVT.

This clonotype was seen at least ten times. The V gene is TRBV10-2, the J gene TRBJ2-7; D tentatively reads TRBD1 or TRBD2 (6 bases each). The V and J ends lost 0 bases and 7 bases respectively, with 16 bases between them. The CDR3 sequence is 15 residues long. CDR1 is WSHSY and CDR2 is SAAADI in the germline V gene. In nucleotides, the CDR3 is TGCGCCAGCAGTGAGTCTATCGGGGGCCATGGGGAGCAGTACTTC. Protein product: CASSESIGGHGEQYF.

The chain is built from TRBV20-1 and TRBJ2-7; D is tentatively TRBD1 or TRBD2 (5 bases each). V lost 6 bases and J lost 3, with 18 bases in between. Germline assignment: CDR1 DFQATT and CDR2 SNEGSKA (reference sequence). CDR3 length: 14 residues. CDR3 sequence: CSAPGRDGDYEQYF. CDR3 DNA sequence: TGCAGTGCCCCCGGACGGGACGGAGACTACGAGCAGTACTTC.

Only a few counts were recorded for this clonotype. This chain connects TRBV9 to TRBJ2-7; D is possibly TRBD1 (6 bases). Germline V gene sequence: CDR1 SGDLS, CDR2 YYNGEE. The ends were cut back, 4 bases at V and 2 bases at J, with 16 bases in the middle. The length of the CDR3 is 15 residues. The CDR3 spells CASSPGAPRAYEQYF. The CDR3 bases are TGTGCCAGCAGCCCAGGGGCCCCACGGGCCTACGAGCAGTACTTC.

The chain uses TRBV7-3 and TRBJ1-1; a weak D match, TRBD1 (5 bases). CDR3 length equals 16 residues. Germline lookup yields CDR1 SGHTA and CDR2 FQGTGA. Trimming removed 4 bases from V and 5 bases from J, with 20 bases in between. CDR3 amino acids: CASSSQVLLRKTEAFF. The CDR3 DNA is TGTGCCAGCAGCTCACAGGTCCTTTTAAGGAAAACTGAAGCTTTCTTT.

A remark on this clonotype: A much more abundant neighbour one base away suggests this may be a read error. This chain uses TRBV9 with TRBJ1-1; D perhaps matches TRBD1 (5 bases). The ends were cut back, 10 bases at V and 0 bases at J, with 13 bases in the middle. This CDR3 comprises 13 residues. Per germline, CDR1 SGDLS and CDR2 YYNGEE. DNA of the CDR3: TGTGCCGGCGCCGGGGGGATGAACACTGAAGCTTTCTTT. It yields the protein CAGAGGMNTEAFF.

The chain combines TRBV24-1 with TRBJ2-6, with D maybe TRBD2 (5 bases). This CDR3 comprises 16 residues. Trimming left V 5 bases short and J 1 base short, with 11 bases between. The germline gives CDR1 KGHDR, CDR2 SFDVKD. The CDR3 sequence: CATSASPGSGANVLTF. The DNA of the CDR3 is TGTGCCACCAGTGCTAGTCCGGGGTCTGGGGCCAACGTCCTGACTTTC.

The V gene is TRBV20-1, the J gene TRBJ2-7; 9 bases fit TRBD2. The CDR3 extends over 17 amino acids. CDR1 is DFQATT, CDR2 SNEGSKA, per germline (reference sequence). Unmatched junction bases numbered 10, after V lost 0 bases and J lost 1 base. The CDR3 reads CSARDFLAGHNSYEQYF. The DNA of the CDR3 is TGCAGTGCTAGAGACTTCCTAGCGGGGCACAATTCCTACGAGCAGTACTTC.

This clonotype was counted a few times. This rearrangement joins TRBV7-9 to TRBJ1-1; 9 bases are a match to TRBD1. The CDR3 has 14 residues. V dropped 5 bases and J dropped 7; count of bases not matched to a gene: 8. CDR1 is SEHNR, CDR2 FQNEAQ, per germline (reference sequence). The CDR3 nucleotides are TGTGCCAGCAGCGCCCGGGACAGGGCCTATGAAGCTTTCTTT. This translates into CASSARDRAYEAFF.

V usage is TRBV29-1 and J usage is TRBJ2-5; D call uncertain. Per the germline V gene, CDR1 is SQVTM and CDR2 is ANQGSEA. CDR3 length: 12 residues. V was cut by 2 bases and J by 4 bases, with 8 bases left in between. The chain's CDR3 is CSVELPRETQYF. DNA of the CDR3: TGCAGCGTTGAATTGCCGAGAGAGACCCAGTACTTC. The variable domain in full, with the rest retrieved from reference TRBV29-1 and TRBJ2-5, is SAVISQKPSRDICQRGTSLTIQCQVDSQVTMMFWYRQQPGQSLTLIATANQGSEATYESGFVIDKFPISRPNLTFSTLTVSNMSPEDSSIYLCSVELPRETQYFGPGTRLLVL.

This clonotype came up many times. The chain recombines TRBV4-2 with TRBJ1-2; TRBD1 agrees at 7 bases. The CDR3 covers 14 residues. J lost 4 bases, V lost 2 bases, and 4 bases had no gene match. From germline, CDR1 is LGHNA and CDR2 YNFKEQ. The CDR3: CASSQTGAPYGYTF. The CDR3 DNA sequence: TGTGCCAGCAGCCAAACAGGGGCCCCCTATGGCTACACCTTC.

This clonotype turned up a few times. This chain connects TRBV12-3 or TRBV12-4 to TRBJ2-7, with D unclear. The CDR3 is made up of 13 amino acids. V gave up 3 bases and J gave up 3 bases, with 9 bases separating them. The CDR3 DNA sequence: TGTGCCAGCAGTTTTGTACGAAACTACGAGCAGTACTTC. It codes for CASSFVRNYEQYF.

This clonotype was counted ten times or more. CDR3 in amino acids: CASSPPGGRNTEAFF. DNA for the CDR3: TGTGCCAGCAGCCCACCAGGGGGAAGGAACACTGAAGCTTTCTTT. The chain couples TRBV7-9 to TRBJ1-1, with 7 nucleotides matching TRBD1. This CDR3 comprises 15 residues. Germline CDR1 reads SEHNR; CDR2 reads FQNEAQ (reference sequence). The V gene end was trimmed by 5 bases and the J gene end by 1 base; junction bases not matched to a gene: 7.

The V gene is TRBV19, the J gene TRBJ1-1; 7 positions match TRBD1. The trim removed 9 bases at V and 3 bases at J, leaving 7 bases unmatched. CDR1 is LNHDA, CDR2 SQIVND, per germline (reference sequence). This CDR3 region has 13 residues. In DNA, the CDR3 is TGTGCCAGCCTAGGGGGCTCTGACACTGAAGCTTTCTTT. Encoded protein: CASLGGSDTEAFF.

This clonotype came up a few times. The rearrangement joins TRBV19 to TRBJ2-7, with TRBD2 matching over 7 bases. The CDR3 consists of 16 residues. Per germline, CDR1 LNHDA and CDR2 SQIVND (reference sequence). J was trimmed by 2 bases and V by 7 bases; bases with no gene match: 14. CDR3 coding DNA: TGTGCCAGTAATTTTCCCGGGACTACCTTCCCCTACGAGCAGTACTTC. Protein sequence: CASNFPGTTFPYEQYF.